This T cell receptor beta chain appears in the sequencing data of a study of shared clonotypes between healthy human individuals. Ten or more counts support this clone. Profiling relied on immunoSEQ multiplex PCR, and the TCRdb table lists in-frame clones only, not all of them. Altogether about 96,000 clones are present, roughly 45% being singletons, with the ten largest covering more than 12%. CDR3 length equals 16 residues. The V gene's germline CDR1 is SQVTM and CDR2 ANQGSEA. V was trimmed by 5 bases and J by 0 bases, leaving 19 bases between them. This clonotype originated in a woman between 35 and 50 years old in good health. Some clones in this sample may be carry-over from other donors' samples. The sample comprised PBMCs. The rearrangement uses TRBV29-1 and TRBJ1-2; tentatively, D is TRBD1 (6 bases). The CDR3 sequence is CSVRETGKGANYGYTF. CDR3 DNA sequence: TGCAGCGTTCGTGAAACAGGGAAAGGAGCTAACTATGGCTACACCTTC.